Shown below are 25 T cell receptor beta chains from a single sample sequenced in a study of blood T cell repertoires in COVID-19. The repertoire was sequenced with immunoSEQ multiplex PCR; TCRdb's copy has only in-frame clones and lacks some. The table shows more than 65,000 clones, with 60% to 75% occurring only once. Sequenced material: peripheral blood. Receptors were obtained from a woman between 70 and 85 years old with acute or convalescent COVID-19.

This rearrangement joins TRBV7-9 to TRBJ1-4, with 12 bases that match TRBD1. V shed 3 bases and J 0 bases; nucleotides not matched to a gene: 8. The CDR3 sequence is 19 residues long. The V gene's germline CDR1 is SEHNR and CDR2 FQNEAQ (reference sequence). CDR3 bases: TGTGCCAGCAGCTTCCTGCCGGGACAGGGGGCGTCAACTAATGAAAAACTGTTTTTT. Residues: CASSFLPGQGASTNEKLFF.

J is TRBJ2-1 and V is TRBV6-1, with D perhaps matching TRBD1 (5 bases). Trimming shortened V by 0 bases and J by 8 bases, and 14 bases separated the two germline ends. CDR1 is MNHNS, CDR2 SASEGT, per germline. The CDR3 runs to 15 residues. This CDR3 is CASSEARREKYEQFF. CDR3 coding DNA: TGTGCCAGCAGTGAAGCGCGCAGGGAAAAGTATGAGCAGTTCTTC.

V and J are TRBV7-8 and TRBJ1-2; 8 bases fit TRBD1. V was pared by 3 bases and J by 4 bases, with 7 bases of the junction left unmatched. The germline CDR1 and CDR2 sequences are SGHVS and FQNEAQ. This CDR3 is built from 15 residues. DNA for the CDR3: TGTGCCAGCAGCTTCGGACAGGGAAGAGGCTATGGCTACACCTTC. Protein product: CASSFGQGRGYGYTF.

The rearrangement links TRBV7-2 to TRBJ2-1, with 9 bases lining up with TRBD2. V was clipped by 7 bases and J by 6 bases; unmatched bases: 13. CDR3 size: 16 residues. Germline V gene data show CDR1 as SGHTA and CDR2 as FQGNSA. This CDR3 is CASKPLGLAGINEQFF. The CDR3 nucleotides are TGTGCCAGCAAACCCCTAGGGCTAGCGGGAATCAATGAGCAGTTCTTC.

The V gene is TRBV28, the J gene TRBJ1-2; possibly TRBD1 for D (5 bases). In germline, CDR1 is MDHEN, CDR2 SYDVKM. Trimming took 7 bases from V and 2 from J, leaving 14 bases between them. The length of the CDR3 is 14 residues. CDR3 residues: CASTRRGYNYGYTF. CDR3 sequence (DNA): TGTGCCAGCACGCGCCGGGGGTACAACTATGGCTACACCTTC.

The V call is TRBV5-1, the J call TRBJ1-2, with 7 bases fitting TRBD1. Germline CDR1 is SGHRS and CDR2 is YFSETQ. The CDR3 length is 18 residues. The V and J ends lost 5 bases and 4 bases, in that order; junction bases with no gene match: 20. The CDR3 spells CASSPTGTATPGSYGYTF. CDR3 DNA: TGCGCCAGCAGTCCAACCGGGACAGCCACTCCGGGTAGCTATGGCTACACCTTC.

This clone was detected once. The rearrangement joins TRBV11-2 to TRBJ2-1, with a tentative D call TRBD1 (5 bases). CDR1 and CDR2 from the germline V gene are SGHAT and FQNNGV. Trimming cost V 5 bases and J 0 bases, with 14 bases left between them. The CDR3 consists of 16 residues. The CDR3 sequence is CASSPKDTFSYNEQFF. DNA for the CDR3: TGTGCCAGCAGCCCGAAGGACACCTTCTCCTACAATGAGCAGTTCTTC.

The J gene is TRBJ1-5, the V gene TRBV12-3 or TRBV12-4; D is unclear. This CDR3 spans 13 amino acids. Between the trimmed V and J ends, which lost 3 bases and 3 bases, there was a span of 6 bases. Here the CDR3 DNA reads TGTGCCAGCAGTTTGGGCTACAATCAGCCCCAGCATTTT. This gives the protein CASSLGYNQPQHF.

This clone appeared a single time. The chain uses TRBV10-1 and TRBJ2-1; 10 nucleotides align to TRBD1. Germline-derived CDR1 and CDR2 are WNHNN and SYGVQD (reference sequence). This CDR3 is 16 amino acids long. J was trimmed by 8 bases and V by 0 bases; bases with no gene match: 7. For the CDR3, the DNA is TGCGCCAGCAGTGAGTCAAGACAGGGGGCAGGCGATGAGCAGTTCTTC. Protein: CASSESRQGAGDEQFF.

This clone was seen a single time. The chain is built from TRBV28 and TRBJ2-3; 7 positions match TRBD1. The CDR3 runs to 16 residues. With V trimmed by 2 bases and J by 4 bases, 9 bases remained unmatched. Germline lookup yields CDR1 MDHEN and CDR2 SYDVKM. CDR3 in DNA: TGTGCCAGCAGTTTACTACAGGGGAAAGGGCCAGATACGCAGTATTTT. It yields the protein CASSLLQGKGPDTQYF.

V and J are TRBV3-1 (or the pseudogene TRBV3-2) and TRBJ1-2, with D uncertain. The ends were cut back, 4 bases at V and 2 bases at J, with 11 bases in the middle. The CDR3 extends over 14 amino acids. Germline CDR1 is LGHDT and CDR2 is YNNKEL (reference sequence). The CDR3 region is CASSPTRENYGYTF. The CDR3 DNA reads TGTGCCAGCAGCCCAACACGGGAGAACTATGGCTACACCTTC.

This CDR3 reads CASSPPTSADNEQFF. The DNA of the CDR3 is TGTGCCAGTAGTCCGCCGACTAGCGCAGACAATGAGCAGTTCTTC. The chain combines TRBV19 with TRBJ2-1, with 8 bases fitting TRBD2. CDR1 LNHDA and CDR2 SQIVND come from the germline V gene (reference sequence). Trimming at V came to 5 bases and at J to 5 bases, leaving 8 bases not matched to a gene. This CDR3 has 15 residues.

The table lists this clone with a count of one. This chain connects TRBV5-1 to TRBJ1-2, with TRBD1 matching 9 bases. Germline V gives CDR1 SGHRS, CDR2 YFSETQ. Trimming removed 4 bases from V and 2 bases from J; junction bases left unmatched: 9. The CDR3 has 16 amino acids. Here the CDR3 DNA reads TGCGCCAGCAGCCCTATTGGGGGACAGGGCAACTATGGCTACACCTTC. Protein: CASSPIGGQGNYGYTF.

The chain couples TRBV28 to TRBJ1-5, with 11 bases matching TRBD1. The V gene end was trimmed by 6 bases and the J gene end by 9 bases; junction bases not matched to a gene: 16. The CDR3 sequence is 17 residues long. CDR1 and CDR2 (germline): MDHEN, SYDVKM. DNA of the CDR3: TGTGCCAGCAGCCATTTCTATAGGACAGGGGGCCCAAGGCCCCAGCATTTT. Translating gives CASSHFYRTGGPRPQHF. Filled out from reference TRBV28 and TRBJ1-5, the complete variable domain reads DVKVTQSSRYLVKRTGEKVFLECVQDMDHENMFWYRQDPGLGLRLIYFSYDVKMKEKGDIPEGYSVSREKKERFSLILESASTNQTSMYLCASSHFYRTGGPRPQHFGDGTRLSIL.

J is TRBJ1-1 and V is TRBV4-1; a weak D match, TRBD1 (5 bases). Per germline, CDR1 MGHRA and CDR2 YSYEKL. Trimming took 3 bases from V and 1 from J, leaving 12 bases between them. CDR3 length: 15 residues. The CDR3: CASSQLVTANTEAFF. In DNA, the CDR3 is TGCGCCAGCAGCCAGCTTGTGACAGCGAACACTGAAGCTTTCTTT.

Only a few counts were recorded for this clone. This chain links TRBV6-5 with TRBJ1-6; TRBD1 matches 8 bases. V was pared by 5 bases and J by 8 bases, with 5 bases of the junction left unmatched. This CDR3 region has 14 residues. Germline V lookup: CDR1 MNHEY, CDR2 SVGAGI. In DNA form, the CDR3 reads TGTGCCAGCAGTAAACAGGGGGGATATTCACCCCTCCACTTT. It is translated as CASSKQGGYSPLHF.

This sequence joins TRBV6-5 and TRBJ2-2, with a tentative D call TRBD1 (5 bases). Per the germline V gene, CDR1 is MNHEY and CDR2 is SVGAGI. The ends were cut back, 0 bases at V and 5 bases at J, with 10 bases in the middle. CDR3 length: 15 residues. CDR3 sequence: CASSYSPGLTGELFF. For the CDR3, the DNA is TGTGCCAGCAGTTACTCTCCAGGGTTAACCGGGGAGCTGTTTTTT.

V usage is TRBV6-5 and J usage is TRBJ2-5; D call uncertain. Germline loops: CDR1 MNHEY, CDR2 SVGAGI. Trimming cost V 0 bases and J 2 bases, with 7 bases left between them. The CDR3 is 14 residues long. CDR3 protein: CASSYSPVQETQYF. In nucleotides, the CDR3 is TGTGCCAGCAGTTACTCCCCGGTACAAGAGACCCAGTACTTC.

The J gene is TRBJ2-1, the V gene TRBV12-5, with 12 bases aligning to TRBD2. This CDR3 spans 15 amino acids. Trimming removed 2 bases from V and 9 bases from J; junction bases left unmatched: 5. Germline CDR1 and CDR2: LGHNT and FRNRAP. This CDR3 reads CASGLILAGGGEQFF. The CDR3 DNA is TGTGCTAGTGGTTTGATACTAGCGGGGGGTGGTGAGCAGTTCTTC.

V gene TRBV19 combines with J gene TRBJ2-1, with 8 bases that match TRBD1. V dropped 7 bases and J dropped 7; count of bases not matched to a gene: 15. The CDR3 runs 16 residues. CDR1 is LNHDA, CDR2 SQIVND, per germline (reference sequence). This CDR3 reads CASTPPGQGARNEQFF. The CDR3 DNA reads TGTGCCAGTACCCCCCCGGGGCAGGGGGCTCGGAATGAGCAGTTCTTC.

V usage is TRBV28 and J usage is TRBJ1-2, with a tentative D call TRBD1 (5 bases). V lost 2 bases, J lost 2 bases, and 12 bases lay in between. From germline, CDR1 is MDHEN and CDR2 SYDVKM. CDR3 length equals 15 residues. CDR3 DNA: TGTGCCAGCAGTTTACAGGGTATCATAAACTATGGCTACACCTTC. Its protein product is CASSLQGIINYGYTF.

The V call is TRBV27, the J call TRBJ1-1, with 7 bases lining up with TRBD1. The J segment lost 4 bases and the V segment lost 6 bases, leaving 2 bases of the junction unmatched. In germline, CDR1 is MNHEY, CDR2 SMNVEV (reference sequence). The CDR3 has 12 residues. CDR3 loop: CASRQGPTEAFF. The CDR3 DNA reads TGTGCCAGCAGACAGGGGCCCACTGAAGCTTTCTTT.

The table lists this clone with a count of one. This chain uses TRBV27 with TRBJ1-1; a weak D match, TRBD1 (5 bases). The CDR3 sequence is 12 residues long. Trimming stripped 2 bases from V and 11 bases from J, with 12 bases between. Germline values: CDR1 MNHEY, CDR2 SMNVEV (reference sequence). CDR3: CASSLGNGGAFF. CDR3 nucleotide sequence: TGTGCCAGCAGTTTAGGTAATGGGGGGGCTTTCTTT.

This clone was found once. The chain uses TRBV19 and TRBJ1-5, with 8 bases identical to TRBD1. Germline CDR1 LNHDA, CDR2 SQIVND (reference sequence). V shed 8 bases, J shed 2 bases, and the junction held 17 bases outside the gene matches. The CDR3 sequence is 18 residues long. The CDR3 bases are TGTGCCAGTCGAGTGGAGGCAGGGGGCTGGTCTCGCAATCAGCCCCAGCATTTT. Translation: CASRVEAGGWSRNQPQHF. Full variable domain (missing parts from reference TRBV19 and TRBJ1-5): DGGITQSPKYLFRKEGQNVTLSCEQNLNHDAMYWYRQDPGQGLRLIYYSQIVNDFQKGDIAEGYSVSREKKESFPLTVTSAQKNPTAFYLCASRVEAGGWSRNQPQHFGDGTRLSIL.

The chain is built from TRBV30 and TRBJ2-5; 9 positions match TRBD2. Germline loops: CDR1 GTSNPN, CDR2 SVGIG (reference sequence). The CDR3 consists of 12 residues. Germline trimming cut 6 bases from V and 2 bases from J; bases unmatched to any gene: 1. CDR3 DNA sequence: TGTGCCTGCCTAGCGGGGCAAGAGACCCAGTACTTC. Translation gives CACLAGQETQYF.